This T cell receptor (beta chain) derives from a study of cytomegalovirus exposure and HLA in healthy donors. The CDR3 spans 14 residues. V lost 5 bases to trimming and J lost 7 bases; unmatched junction nucleotides: 6. CDR1 and CDR2 (germline): SGHAT, FQNNGV. The method was immunoSEQ multiplex PCR; TCRdb's version includes in-frame clones alone and lacks a portion of them. The table records approximately 97,000 clones, 85% to 95% of them present only once. The TCR was taken from a woman between 25 and 40 years old in good health and CMV-seropositive. The sequencing input was PBMCs. The rearrangement joins TRBV11-2 to TRBJ2-7, with 12 nucleotides matching TRBD2. The CDR3 DNA reads as TGTGCCAGCAGCAGACCGGGACTAGCGGGTGAGCAGTACTTC. Its protein is CASSRPGLAGEQYF.